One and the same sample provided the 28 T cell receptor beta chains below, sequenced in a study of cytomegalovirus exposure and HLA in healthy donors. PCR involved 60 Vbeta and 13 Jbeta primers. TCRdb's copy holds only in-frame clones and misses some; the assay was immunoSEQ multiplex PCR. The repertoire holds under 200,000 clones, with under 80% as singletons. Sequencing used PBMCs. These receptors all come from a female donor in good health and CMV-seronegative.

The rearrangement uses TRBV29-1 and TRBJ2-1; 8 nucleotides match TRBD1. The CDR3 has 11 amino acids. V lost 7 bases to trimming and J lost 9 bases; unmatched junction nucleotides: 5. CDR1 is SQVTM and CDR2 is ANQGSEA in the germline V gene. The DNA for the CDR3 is TGCAGCGGACTGACAGGGGTTGAGCAGTTCTTC. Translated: CSGLTGVEQFF.

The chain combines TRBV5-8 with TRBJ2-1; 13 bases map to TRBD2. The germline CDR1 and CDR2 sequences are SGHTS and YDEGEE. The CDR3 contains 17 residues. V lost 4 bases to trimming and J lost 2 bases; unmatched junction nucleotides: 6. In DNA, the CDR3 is TGTGCCAGCAGCACCGGGACTAGCGGGACCGCCTACAATGAGCAGTTCTTC. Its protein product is CASSTGTSGTAYNEQFF. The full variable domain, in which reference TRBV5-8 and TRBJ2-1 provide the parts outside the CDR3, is EAGVTQSPTHLIKTRGQQATLRCSPISGHTSVYWYQQALGLGLQFLLWYDEGEERNRGNFPPRFSGRQFPNYSSELNVNALELEDSALYLCASSTGTSGTAYNEQFFGPGTRLTVL.

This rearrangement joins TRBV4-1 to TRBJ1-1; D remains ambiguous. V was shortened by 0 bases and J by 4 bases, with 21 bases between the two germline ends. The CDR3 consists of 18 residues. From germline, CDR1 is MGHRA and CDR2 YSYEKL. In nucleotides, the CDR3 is TGCGCCAGCAGCCAAGACCAAAGGCGGGCCCCGGAAGGCACTGAAGCTTTCTTT. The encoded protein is CASSQDQRRAPEGTEAFF.

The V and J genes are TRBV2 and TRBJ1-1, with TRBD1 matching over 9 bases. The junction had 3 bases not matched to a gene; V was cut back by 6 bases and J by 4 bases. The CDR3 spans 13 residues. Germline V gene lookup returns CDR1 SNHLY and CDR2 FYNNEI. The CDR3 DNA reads TGTGCCAGCAGCGACAGGGGGGCCACTGAAGCTTTCTTT. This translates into CASSDRGATEAFF.

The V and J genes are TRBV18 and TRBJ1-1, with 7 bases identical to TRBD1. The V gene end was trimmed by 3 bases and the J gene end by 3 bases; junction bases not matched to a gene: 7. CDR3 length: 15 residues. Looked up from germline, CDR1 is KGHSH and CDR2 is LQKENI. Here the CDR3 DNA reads TGTGCCAGCTCACCGATTCGACAGGGACACACTGAAGCTTTCTTT. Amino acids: CASSPIRQGHTEAFF.

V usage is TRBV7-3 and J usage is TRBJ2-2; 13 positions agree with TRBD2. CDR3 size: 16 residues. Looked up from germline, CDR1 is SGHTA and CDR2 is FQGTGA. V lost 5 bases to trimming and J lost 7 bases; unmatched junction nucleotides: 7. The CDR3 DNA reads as TGTGCCAGCAGCCCCGGACTAGCGGGAGCTCTCGGGGAGCTGTTTTTT. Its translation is CASSPGLAGALGELFF.

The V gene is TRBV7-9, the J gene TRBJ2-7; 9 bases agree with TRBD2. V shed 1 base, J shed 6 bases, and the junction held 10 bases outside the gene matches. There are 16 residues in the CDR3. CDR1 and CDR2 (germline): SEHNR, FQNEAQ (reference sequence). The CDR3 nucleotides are TGTGCCAGCAGCTTAGGAGCGGGGGGCTACCGTTTCGAGCAGTACTTC. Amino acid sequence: CASSLGAGGYRFEQYF.

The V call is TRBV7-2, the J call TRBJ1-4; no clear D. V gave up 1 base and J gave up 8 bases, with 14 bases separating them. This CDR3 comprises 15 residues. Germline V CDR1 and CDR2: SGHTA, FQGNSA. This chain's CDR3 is CASSLVVGVEEKLFF. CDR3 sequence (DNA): TGTGCCAGCAGCTTAGTTGTGGGAGTAGAGGAAAAACTGTTTTTT.

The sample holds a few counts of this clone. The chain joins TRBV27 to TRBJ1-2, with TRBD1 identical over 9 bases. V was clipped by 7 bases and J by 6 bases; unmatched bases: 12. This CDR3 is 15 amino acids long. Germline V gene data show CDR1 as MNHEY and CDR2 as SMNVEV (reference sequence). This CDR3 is CASTTGGGSVNGYTF. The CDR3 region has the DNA TGTGCCAGCACCACAGGGGGCGGGTCTGTTAATGGCTACACCTTC.

The CDR3 DNA reads as TGCGCCAGCAGTGATGATGCGGGAAAGTGGTACGAGCAGTACTTC. Translation: CASSDDAGKWYEQYF. V is TRBV10-1 and J is TRBJ2-7; D may be TRBD2 (6 bases). This CDR3 is 15 amino acids long. V lost 3 bases and J 4 bases, leaving 16 bases between the germline ends. Germline assignment: CDR1 WNHNN and CDR2 SYGVQD (reference sequence).

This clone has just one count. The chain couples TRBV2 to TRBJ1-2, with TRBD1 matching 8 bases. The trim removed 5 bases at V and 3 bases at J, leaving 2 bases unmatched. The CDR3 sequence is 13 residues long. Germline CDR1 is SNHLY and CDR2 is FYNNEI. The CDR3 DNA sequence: TGTGCCAGCAGTTTACAGGGGGACTATGGCTACACCTTC. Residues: CASSLQGDYGYTF.

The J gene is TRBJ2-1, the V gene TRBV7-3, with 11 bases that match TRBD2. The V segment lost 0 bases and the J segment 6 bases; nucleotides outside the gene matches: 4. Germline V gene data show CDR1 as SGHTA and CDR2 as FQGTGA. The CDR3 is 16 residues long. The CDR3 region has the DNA TGTGCCAGCAGCTTAACGGGGCTAGCGGGAGGCAATGAGCAGTTCTTC. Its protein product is CASSLTGLAGGNEQFF.

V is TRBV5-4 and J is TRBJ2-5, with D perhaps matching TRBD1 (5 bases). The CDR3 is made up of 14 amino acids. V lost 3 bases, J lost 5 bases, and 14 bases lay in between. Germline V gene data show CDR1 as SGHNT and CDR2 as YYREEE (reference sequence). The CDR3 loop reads CASSWNQGPETQYF. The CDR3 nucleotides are TGTGCCAGCAGCTGGAATCAGGGTCCGGAGACCCAGTACTTC. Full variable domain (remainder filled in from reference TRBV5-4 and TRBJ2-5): ETGVTQSPTHLIKTRGQQVTLRCSSQSGHNTVSWYQQALGQGPQFIFQYYREEENGRGNFPPRFSGLQFPNYSSELNVNALELDDSALYLCASSWNQGPETQYFGPGTRLLVL.

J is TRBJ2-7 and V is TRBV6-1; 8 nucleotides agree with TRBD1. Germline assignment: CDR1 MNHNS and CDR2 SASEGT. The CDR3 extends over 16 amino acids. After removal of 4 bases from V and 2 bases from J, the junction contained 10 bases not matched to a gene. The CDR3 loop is CASSGRWAGGPYEQYF. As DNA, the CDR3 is TGTGCCAGCAGTGGAAGGTGGGCAGGGGGCCCCTACGAGCAGTACTTC.

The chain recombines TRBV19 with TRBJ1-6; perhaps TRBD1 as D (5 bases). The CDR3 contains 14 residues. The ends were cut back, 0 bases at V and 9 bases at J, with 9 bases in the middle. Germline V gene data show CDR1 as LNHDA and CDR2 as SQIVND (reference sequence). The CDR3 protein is CASSIDRAGSPLHF. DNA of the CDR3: TGTGCCAGTAGTATAGACAGGGCAGGTTCACCCCTCCACTTT.

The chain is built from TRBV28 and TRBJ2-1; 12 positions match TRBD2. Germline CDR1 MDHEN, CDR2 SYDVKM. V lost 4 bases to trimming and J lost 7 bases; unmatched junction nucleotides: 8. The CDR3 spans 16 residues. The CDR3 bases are TGTGCCAGCAGTTCTCGACTAGCGGGAGCGGGTAATGAGCAGTTCTTC. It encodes CASSSRLAGAGNEQFF.

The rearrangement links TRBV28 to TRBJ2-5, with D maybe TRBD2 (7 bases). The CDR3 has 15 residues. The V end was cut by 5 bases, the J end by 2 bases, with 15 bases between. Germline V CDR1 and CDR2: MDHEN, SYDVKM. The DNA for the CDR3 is TGTGCCAGCAGTCCGGGGGGCTTCTCTCAAGAGACCCAGTACTTC. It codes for CASSPGGFSQETQYF.

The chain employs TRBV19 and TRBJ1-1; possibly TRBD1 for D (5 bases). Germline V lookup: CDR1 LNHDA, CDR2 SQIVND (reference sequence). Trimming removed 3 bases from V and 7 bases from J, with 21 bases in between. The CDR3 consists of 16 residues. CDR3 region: CASSMGQVLWFGEAFF. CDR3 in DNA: TGTGCCAGTAGTATGGGGCAGGTTCTTTGGTTCGGTGAAGCTTTCTTT.

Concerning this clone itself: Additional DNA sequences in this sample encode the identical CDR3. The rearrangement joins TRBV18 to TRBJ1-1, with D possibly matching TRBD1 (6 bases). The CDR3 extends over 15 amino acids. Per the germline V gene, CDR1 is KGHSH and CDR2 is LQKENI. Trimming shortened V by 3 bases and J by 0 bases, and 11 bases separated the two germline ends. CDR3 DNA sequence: TGTGCCAGCTCACCTAGGACAGAGATGAACACTGAAGCTTTCTTT. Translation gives CASSPRTEMNTEAFF.

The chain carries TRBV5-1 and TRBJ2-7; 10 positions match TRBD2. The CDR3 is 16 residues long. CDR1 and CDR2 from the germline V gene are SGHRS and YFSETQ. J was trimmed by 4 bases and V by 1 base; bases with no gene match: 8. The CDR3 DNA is TGCGCCAGCAGCTTGCCCCAAGCGGGGGGGCCGTACGAGCAGTACTTC. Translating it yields CASSLPQAGGPYEQYF. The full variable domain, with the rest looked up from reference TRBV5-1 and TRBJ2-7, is KAGVTQTPRYLIKTRGQQVTLSCSPISGHRSVSWYQQTPGQGLQFLFEYFSETQRNKGNFPGRFSGRQFSNSRSEMNVSTLELGDSALYLCASSLPQAGGPYEQYFGPGTRLTVT.

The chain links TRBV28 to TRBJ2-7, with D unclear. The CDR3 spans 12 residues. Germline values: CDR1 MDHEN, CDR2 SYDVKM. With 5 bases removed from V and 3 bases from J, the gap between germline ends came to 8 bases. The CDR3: CASSLQFYEQYF. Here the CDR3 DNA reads TGTGCCAGCAGTCTCCAGTTCTACGAGCAGTACTTC.

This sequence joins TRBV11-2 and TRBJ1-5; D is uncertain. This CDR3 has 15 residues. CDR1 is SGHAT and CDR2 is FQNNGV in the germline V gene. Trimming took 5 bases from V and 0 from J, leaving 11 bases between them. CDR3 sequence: CASSLLRVSNQPQHF. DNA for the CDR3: TGTGCCAGCAGCCTCCTCCGCGTTAGCAATCAGCCCCAGCATTTT.

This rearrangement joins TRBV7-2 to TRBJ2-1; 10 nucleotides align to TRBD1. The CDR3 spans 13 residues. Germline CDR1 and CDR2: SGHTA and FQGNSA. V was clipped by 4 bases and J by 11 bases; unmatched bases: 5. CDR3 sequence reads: CASSSRDRGKQFF. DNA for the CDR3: TGTGCCAGCAGCTCCCGGGACAGGGGCAAGCAGTTCTTC.

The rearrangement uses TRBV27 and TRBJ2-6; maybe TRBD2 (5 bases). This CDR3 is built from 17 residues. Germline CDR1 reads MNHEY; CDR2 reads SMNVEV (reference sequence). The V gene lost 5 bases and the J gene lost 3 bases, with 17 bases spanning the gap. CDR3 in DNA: TGTGCCAGCAGTGGAGGAAGGGTTGCCGGTGGGGCCAACGTCCTGACTTTC. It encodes CASSGGRVAGGANVLTF.

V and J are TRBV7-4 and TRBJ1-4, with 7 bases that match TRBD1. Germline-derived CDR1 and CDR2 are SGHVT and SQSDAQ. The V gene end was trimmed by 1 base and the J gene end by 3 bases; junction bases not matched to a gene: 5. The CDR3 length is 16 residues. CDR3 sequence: CASSLGGQGANEKLFF. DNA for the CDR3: TGTGCCAGCAGCTTAGGGGGGCAGGGGGCTAATGAAAAACTGTTTTTT.

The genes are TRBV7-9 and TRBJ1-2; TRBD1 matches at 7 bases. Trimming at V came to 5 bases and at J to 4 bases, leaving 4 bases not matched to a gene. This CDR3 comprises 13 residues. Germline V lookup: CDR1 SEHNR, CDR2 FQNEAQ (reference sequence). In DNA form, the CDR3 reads TGTGCCAGCAGCACGGGACAGTTCTATGGCTACACCTTC. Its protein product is CASSTGQFYGYTF.

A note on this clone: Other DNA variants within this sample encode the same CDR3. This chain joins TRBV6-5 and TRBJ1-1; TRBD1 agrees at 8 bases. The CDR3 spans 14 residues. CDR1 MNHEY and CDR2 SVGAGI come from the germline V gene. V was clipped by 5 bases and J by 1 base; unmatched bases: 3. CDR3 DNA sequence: TGTGCCAGCAGTCCAGACAGGGGGAACACTGAAGCTTTCTTT. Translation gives CASSPDRGNTEAFF.

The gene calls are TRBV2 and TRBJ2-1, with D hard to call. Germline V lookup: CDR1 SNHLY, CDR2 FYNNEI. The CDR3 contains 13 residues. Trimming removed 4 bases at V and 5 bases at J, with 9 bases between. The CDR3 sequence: CASSVRFDNEQFF. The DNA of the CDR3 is TGTGCCAGCAGTGTGCGCTTCGACAATGAGCAGTTCTTC.